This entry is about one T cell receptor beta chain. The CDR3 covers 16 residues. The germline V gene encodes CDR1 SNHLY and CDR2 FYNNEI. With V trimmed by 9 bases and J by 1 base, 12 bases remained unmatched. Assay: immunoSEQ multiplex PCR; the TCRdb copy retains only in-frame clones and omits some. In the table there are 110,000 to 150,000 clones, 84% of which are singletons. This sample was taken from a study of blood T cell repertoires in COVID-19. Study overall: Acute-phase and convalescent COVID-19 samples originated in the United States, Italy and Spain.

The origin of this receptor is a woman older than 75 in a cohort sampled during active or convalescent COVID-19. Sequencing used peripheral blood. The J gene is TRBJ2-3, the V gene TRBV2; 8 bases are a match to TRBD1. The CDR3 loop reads CASRDRGLWGTDTQYF. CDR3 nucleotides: TGTGCCAGTCGCGACAGGGGTCTTTGGGGCACAGATACGCAGTATTTT.